One sample yielded the 14 T cell receptor beta chains listed below, sequenced in a study of shared clonotypes between healthy human individuals. Naive CD8 cells, CD45RO-negative and positively selected for CCR7, excluded terminally differentiated effector memory CD45RA+ cells. Method: immunoSEQ multiplex PCR; TCRdb's copy keeps in-frame clones and lacks some. This sample has fewer than 1 million clones, with roughly 96% found just once. Sequenced sample: naive CD8+ T cells sorted from blood. These receptors were obtained from a man aged 30 to 45 in good health.

J is TRBJ2-1 and V is TRBV15; 7 nucleotides match TRBD1. V lost 5 bases and J lost 3; bases outside the gene matches: 10. The CDR3 runs 16 residues. Germline CDR1 reads LNHNV; CDR2 reads YYDKDF (reference sequence). DNA for the CDR3: TGTGCCACCAGCGCAAAACCGGGACAGCTCTACAATGAGCAGTTCTTC. It specifies CATSAKPGQLYNEQFF.

V is TRBV9 and J is TRBJ2-3; perhaps TRBD2 as D (6 bases). CDR3 size: 15 residues. CDR1 is SGDLS and CDR2 is YYNGEE in the germline V gene. Trimming cost V 3 bases and J 2 bases, with 13 bases left between them. The CDR3 nucleotides are TGTGCCAGCAGCGAAGGACTATCGACCACAGATACGCAGTATTTT. Encoded protein: CASSEGLSTTDTQYF.

This chain links TRBV4-3 with TRBJ1-5; D is possibly TRBD1 (5 bases). Trimming took off 2 bases at V and 1 base at J, with 12 bases between the two ends. This CDR3 has 16 amino acids. The germline gives CDR1 LGHNA, CDR2 YSLEER. The CDR3 loop is CASSQFLGGSNQPQHF. CDR3 DNA: TGCGCCAGCAGCCAATTTCTGGGGGGAAGCAATCAGCCCCAGCATTTT.

V gene TRBV27 combines with J gene TRBJ2-3, with D unclear. Germline V CDR1 and CDR2: MNHEY, SMNVEV (reference sequence). This CDR3 has 14 residues. Trimming shortened V by 3 bases and J by 0 bases, and 7 bases separated the two germline ends. The CDR3 region is CASSFLDSTDTQYF. As DNA, the CDR3 is TGTGCCAGCAGTTTTCTAGATAGCACAGATACGCAGTATTTT.

The V call is TRBV4-1, the J call TRBJ2-3; possibly TRBD2 for D (5 bases). CDR3 size: 14 residues. V shed 1 base and J shed 4 bases, with 9 bases lying between them. Germline lookup yields CDR1 MGHRA and CDR2 YSYEKL. CDR3 sequence (DNA): TGCGCCAGCAGCCAAGGGGTCGGGGCAGATACGCAGTATTTT. This encodes CASSQGVGADTQYF.

This chain uses TRBV29-1 with TRBJ2-7, with D possibly TRBD2 on 5 matching bases. V lost 4 bases and J 5 bases, leaving 12 bases between the germline ends. CDR1 is SQVTM and CDR2 is ANQGSEA in the germline V gene. CDR3 size: 12 residues. CDR3 in DNA: TGCAGCGTTGGACTTAACGGGAACGAGCAGTACTTC. It codes for CSVGLNGNEQYF.

The chain joins TRBV7-6 to TRBJ2-5, with 11 bases identical to TRBD1. The CDR3 spans 16 residues. The ends lost 3 bases at V and 1 base at J; junction bases unmatched: 4. Germline V gives CDR1 SGHVS, CDR2 FNYEAQ. CDR3 nucleotides: TGTGCCAGCAGCTTCGGGACAGGGGGAGTCCAAGAGACCCAGTACTTC. This codes for CASSFGTGGVQETQYF.

A few counts support this clone. This chain connects TRBV6-5 to TRBJ2-7; perhaps TRBD2 as D (5 bases). Germline CDR1 and CDR2: MNHEY and SVGAGI. This CDR3 is 15 amino acids long. V was pared by 2 bases and J by 7 bases, with 18 bases between. The CDR3 nucleotides read TGTGCCAGCAGTTACGGAGGCCGGATCGTACGAGAGCAGTACTTC. The encoded protein is CASSYGGRIVREQYF.

This chain connects TRBV4-1 to TRBJ2-3, with D perhaps given as TRBD1 or TRBD2 (6 bases each). The CDR3 runs to 16 residues. Per germline, CDR1 MGHRA and CDR2 YSYEKL. Trimming cost V 0 bases and J 0 bases, with 10 bases left between them. The CDR3 spells CASSQEGGLSTDTQYF. The CDR3 DNA is TGCGCCAGCAGCCAAGAGGGGGGCCTGAGCACAGATACGCAGTATTTT.

V is TRBV15 and J is TRBJ2-3, with TRBD2 as a possible D gene (5 bases). Per the germline V gene, CDR1 is LNHNV and CDR2 is YYDKDF (reference sequence). The V end was cut by 7 bases, the J end by 2 bases, with 13 bases between. This CDR3 has 14 amino acids. CDR3 sequence: CATTGPADTDTQYF. The CDR3 DNA is TGTGCCACCACCGGGCCAGCGGACACAGATACGCAGTATTTT.

The chain carries TRBV11-2 and TRBJ1-2, with 8 nucleotides matching TRBD1. V was clipped by 5 bases and J by 5 bases; unmatched bases: 10. Germline loops: CDR1 SGHAT, CDR2 FQNNGV. This CDR3 is 15 amino acids long. CDR3 region: CASSAGQDTWYGYTF. CDR3 bases: TGTGCCAGCAGCGCGGGACAGGATACTTGGTATGGCTACACCTTC.

The chain carries TRBV5-1 and TRBJ2-3; 9 bases align to TRBD2. With 2 bases clipped from V and 2 bases from J, the junction kept 6 bases outside the gene matches. Germline V gene sequence: CDR1 SGHRS, CDR2 YFSETQ. The CDR3 sequence is 16 residues long. CDR3 nucleotide sequence: TGCGCCAGCAGCTTAGGACTAGCGATATCCACAGATACGCAGTATTTT. This gives the protein CASSLGLAISTDTQYF.

V usage is TRBV25-1 and J usage is TRBJ2-7; a possible D gene is TRBD1 (6 bases). V shed 8 bases and J shed 3 bases, with 11 bases lying between them. Germline-derived CDR1 and CDR2 are MGHDK and SYGVNS. This CDR3 region has 12 residues. This CDR3 is CASARQDYEQYF. CDR3 coding DNA: TGTGCCAGCGCCAGACAGGACTACGAGCAGTACTTC.

The chain combines TRBV13 with TRBJ2-2, with a possible D match to TRBD1 (7 bases). The V and J ends lost 2 bases and 7 bases respectively, with 23 bases between them. Germline CDR1 and CDR2: PRHDT and FYEKMQ (reference sequence). CDR3 length equals 18 residues. CDR3 nucleotides: TGTGCCAGCAGCTTACGGAACAGGGGACTGAACGGCGTCGGGGAGCTGTTTTTT. Its translation: CASSLRNRGLNGVGELFF.